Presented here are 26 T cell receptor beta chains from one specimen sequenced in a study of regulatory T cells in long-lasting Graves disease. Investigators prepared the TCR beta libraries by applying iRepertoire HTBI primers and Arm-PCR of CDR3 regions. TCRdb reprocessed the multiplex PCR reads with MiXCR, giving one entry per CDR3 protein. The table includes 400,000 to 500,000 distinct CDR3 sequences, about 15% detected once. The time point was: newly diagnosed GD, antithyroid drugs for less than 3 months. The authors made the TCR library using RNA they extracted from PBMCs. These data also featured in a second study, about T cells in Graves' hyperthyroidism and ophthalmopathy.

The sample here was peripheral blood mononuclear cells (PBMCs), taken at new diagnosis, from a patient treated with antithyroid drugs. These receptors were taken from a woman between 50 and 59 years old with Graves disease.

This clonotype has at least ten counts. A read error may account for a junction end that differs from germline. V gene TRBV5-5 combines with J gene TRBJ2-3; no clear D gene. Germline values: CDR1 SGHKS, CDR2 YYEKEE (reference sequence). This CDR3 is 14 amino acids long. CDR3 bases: TGCGCCAGCAGCTCCCAGTCCCTCACAGATACGCAGTATTTT. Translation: CASSSQSLTDTQYF.

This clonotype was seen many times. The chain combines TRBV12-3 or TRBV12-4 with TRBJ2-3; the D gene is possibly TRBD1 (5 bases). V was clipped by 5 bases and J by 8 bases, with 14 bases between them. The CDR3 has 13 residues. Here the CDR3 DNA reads TGTGCCAGCAGTCTCTTGACGCAGGGTACGCAGTATTTT. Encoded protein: CASSLLTQGTQYF.

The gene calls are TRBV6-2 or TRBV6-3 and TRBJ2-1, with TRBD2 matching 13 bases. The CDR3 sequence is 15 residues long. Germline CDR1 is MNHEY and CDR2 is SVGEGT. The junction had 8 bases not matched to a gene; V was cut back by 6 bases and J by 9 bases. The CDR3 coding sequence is TGTGCCAGCAGGAGAGGACTAGCGGGAGACGGTGAGCAGTTCTTC. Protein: CASRRGLAGDGEQFF.

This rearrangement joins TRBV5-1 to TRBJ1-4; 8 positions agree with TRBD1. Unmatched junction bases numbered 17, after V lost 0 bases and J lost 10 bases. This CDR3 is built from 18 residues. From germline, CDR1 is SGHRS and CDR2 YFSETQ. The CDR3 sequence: CASSLAGQGTVPAGKLFF. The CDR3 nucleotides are TGCGCCAGCAGCTTGGCTGGACAGGGAACAGTTCCCGCGGGAAAACTGTTTTTT.

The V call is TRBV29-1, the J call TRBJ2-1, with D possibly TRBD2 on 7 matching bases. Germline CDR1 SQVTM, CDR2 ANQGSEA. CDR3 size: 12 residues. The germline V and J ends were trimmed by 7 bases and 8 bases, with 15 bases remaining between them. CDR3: CSAPGGGDEQFF. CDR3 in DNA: TGCAGCGCCCCTGGGGGGGGCGATGAGCAGTTCTTC.

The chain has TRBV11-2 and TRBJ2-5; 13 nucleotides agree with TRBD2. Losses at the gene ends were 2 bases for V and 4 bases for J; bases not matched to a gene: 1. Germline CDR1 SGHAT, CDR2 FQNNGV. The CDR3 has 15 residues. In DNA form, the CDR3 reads TGTGCCAGCAGCTTAACTAGCGGGGGGGTAGAGACCCAGTACTTC. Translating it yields CASSLTSGGVETQYF.

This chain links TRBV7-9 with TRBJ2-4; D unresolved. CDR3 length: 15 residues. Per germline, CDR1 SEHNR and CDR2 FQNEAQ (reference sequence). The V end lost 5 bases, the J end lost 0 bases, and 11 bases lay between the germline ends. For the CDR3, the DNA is TGTGCCAGCAGCACCCTCAGGCTAGCCAAAAACATTCAGTACTTC. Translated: CASSTLRLAKNIQYF.

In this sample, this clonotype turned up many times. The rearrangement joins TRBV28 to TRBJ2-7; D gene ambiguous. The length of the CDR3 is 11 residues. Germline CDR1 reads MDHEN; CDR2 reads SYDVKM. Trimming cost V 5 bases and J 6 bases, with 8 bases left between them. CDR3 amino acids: CASSILGEQYF. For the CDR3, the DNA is TGTGCCAGCAGTATACTCGGCGAGCAGTACTTC.

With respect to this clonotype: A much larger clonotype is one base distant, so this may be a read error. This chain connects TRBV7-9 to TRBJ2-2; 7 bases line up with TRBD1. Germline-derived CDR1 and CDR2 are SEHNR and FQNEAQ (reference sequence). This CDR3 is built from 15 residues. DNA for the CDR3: TGTGCCGGCAGCTTTGGGACAGTCCACACCGGGGAGCTGTTTTTT. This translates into CAGSFGTVHTGELFF.

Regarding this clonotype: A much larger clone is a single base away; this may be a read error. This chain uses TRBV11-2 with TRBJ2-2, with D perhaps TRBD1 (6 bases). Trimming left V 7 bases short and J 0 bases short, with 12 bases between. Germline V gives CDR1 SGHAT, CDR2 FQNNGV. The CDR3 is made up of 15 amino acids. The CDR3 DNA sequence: TGTGCCAGCAACTACTGGACAGCGAACACCGGGGAGCTGTTTTTT. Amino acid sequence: CASNYWTANTGELFF.

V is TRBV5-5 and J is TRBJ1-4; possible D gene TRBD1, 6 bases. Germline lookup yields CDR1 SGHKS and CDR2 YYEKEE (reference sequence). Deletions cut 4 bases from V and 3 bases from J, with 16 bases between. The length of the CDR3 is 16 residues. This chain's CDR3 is CASSLGVGGPNEKLFF. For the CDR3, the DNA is TGTGCCAGCAGCCTGGGGGTCGGGGGGCCTAATGAAAAACTGTTTTTT.

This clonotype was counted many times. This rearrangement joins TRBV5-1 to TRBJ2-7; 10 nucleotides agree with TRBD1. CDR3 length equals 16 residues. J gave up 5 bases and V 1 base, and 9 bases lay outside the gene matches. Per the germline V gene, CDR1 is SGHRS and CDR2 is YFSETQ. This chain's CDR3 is CASSLRPGTGAHEQYF. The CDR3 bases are TGCGCCAGCAGCTTGCGCCCCGGGACAGGGGCCCACGAGCAGTACTTC.

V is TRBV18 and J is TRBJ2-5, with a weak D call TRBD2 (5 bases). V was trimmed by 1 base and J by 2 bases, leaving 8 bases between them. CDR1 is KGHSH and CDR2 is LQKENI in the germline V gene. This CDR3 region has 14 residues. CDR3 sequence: CASSPQDLQETQYF. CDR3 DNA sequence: TGTGCCAGCTCACCACAGGACTTGCAAGAGACCCAGTACTTC.

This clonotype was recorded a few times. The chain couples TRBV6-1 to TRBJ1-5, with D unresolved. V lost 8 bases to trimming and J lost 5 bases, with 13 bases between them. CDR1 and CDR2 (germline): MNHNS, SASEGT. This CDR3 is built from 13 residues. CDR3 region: CASGDPGDQPQHF. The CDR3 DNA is TGTGCCAGCGGAGACCCAGGAGATCAGCCCCAGCATTTT.

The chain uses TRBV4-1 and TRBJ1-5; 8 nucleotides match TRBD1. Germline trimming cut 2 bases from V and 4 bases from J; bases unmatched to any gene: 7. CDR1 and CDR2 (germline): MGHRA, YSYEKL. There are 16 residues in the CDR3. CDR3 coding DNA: TGCGCCAGCAGCCAACTTAGGACAGGGAATAATCAGCCCCAGCATTTT. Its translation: CASSQLRTGNNQPQHF.

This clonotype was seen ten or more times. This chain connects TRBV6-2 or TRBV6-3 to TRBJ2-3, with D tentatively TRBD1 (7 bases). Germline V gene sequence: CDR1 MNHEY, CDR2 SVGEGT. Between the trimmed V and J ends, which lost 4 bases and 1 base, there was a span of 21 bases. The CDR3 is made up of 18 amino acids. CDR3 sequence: CASSSGIGGGTGTDTQYF. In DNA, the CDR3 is TGTGCCAGCAGTTCGGGAATCGGGGGCGGGACAGGCACAGATACGCAGTATTTT.

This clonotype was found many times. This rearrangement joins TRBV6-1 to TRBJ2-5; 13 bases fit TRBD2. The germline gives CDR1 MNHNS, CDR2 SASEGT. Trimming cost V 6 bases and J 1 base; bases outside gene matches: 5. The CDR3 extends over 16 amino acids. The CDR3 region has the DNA TGTGCCAGCAGATCGGGACTAGCGGGACCCCAAGAGACCCAGTACTTC. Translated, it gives CASRSGLAGPQETQYF.

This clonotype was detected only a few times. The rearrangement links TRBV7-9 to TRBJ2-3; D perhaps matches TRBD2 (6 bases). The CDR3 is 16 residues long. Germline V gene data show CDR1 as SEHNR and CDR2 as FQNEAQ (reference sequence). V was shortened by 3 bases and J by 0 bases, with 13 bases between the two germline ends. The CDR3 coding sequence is TGTGCCAGCAGCTTCCAGCGGGTGACTAGCACAGATACGCAGTATTTT. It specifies CASSFQRVTSTDTQYF. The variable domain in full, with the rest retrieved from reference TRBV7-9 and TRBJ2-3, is DTGVSQNPRHKITKRGQNVTFRCDPISEHNRLYWYRQTLGQGPEFLTYFQNEAQLEKSRLLSDRFSAERPKGSFSTLEIQRTEQGDSAMYLCASSFQRVTSTDTQYFGPGTRLTVL.

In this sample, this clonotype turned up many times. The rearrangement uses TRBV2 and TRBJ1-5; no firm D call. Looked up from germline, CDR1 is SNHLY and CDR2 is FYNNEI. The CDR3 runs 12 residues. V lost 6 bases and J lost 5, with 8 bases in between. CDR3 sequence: CASSLRDQPQHF. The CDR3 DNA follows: TGTGCCAGCAGCTTGCGGGATCAGCCCCAGCATTTT.

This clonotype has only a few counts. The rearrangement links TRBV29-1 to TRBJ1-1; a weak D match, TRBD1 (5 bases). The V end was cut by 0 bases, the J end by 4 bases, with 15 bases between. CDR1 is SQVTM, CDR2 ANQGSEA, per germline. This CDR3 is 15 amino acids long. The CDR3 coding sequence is TGCAGCGTTGAAGATTTAGGGGTTTATGGCACTGAAGCTTTCTTT. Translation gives CSVEDLGVYGTEAFF.

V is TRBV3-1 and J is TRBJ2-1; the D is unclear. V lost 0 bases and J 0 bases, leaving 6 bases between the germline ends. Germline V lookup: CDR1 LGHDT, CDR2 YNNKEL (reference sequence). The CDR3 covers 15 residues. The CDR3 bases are TGTGCCAGCAGCCAAGAGCAGAGCTCCTACAATGAGCAGTTCTTC. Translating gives CASSQEQSSYNEQFF.

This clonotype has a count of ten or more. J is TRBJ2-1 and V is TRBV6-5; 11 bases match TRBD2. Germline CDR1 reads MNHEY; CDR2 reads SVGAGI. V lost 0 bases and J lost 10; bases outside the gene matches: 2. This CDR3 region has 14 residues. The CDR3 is CASSYSTSGNEQFF. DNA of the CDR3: TGTGCCAGCAGTTACTCGACTAGCGGGAACGAGCAGTTCTTC.

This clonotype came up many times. The chain's CDR3 is CASSLDNSNYNEQFF. As DNA, the CDR3 is TGTGCCAGCAGCTTAGATAATAGCAATTACAATGAGCAGTTCTTC. The chain carries TRBV11-1 and TRBJ2-1; no definite D call. The CDR3 has 15 amino acids. V dropped 1 base and J dropped 4 bases, with 11 bases sitting between them. Germline assignment: CDR1 SGHAT and CDR2 FQDESV (reference sequence).

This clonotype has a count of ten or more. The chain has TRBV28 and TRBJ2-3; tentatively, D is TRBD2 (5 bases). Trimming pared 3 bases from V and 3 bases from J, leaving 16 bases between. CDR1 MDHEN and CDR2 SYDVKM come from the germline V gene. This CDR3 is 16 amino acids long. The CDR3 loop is CASSFLLRRVTDTQYF. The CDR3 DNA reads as TGTGCCAGCAGTTTTCTTTTGAGGCGGGTGACAGATACGCAGTATTTT.

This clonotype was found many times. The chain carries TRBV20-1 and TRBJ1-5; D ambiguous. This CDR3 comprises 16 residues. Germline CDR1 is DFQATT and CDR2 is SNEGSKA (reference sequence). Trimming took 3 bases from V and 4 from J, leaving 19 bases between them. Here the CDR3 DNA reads TGCAGTGCTAGGGCCCCCGCCGACACGGGGAATCAGCCCCAGCATTTT. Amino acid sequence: CSARAPADTGNQPQHF.

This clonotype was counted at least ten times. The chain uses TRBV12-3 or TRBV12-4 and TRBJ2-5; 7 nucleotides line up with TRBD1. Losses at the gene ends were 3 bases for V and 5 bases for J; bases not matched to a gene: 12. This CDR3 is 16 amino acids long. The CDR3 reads CASSFGRDSFKETQYF. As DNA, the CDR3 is TGTGCCAGCAGTTTCGGTCGGGACAGTTTCAAGGAGACCCAGTACTTC.